The clone carrying this TCR beta chain has just a few counts. Antigen specificity is unknown. TCR beta libraries were built with iRepertoire HTBI primers and Arm-PCR of CDR3 regions. In TCRdb, the multiplex PCR reads were re-called with MiXCR into one record per CDR3 protein. Of a few hundred thousand distinct CDR3 sequences in the sample, approximately 23% were seen once. As to time point: persistent/refractory GD, antithyroid drugs over 5 years with positive TRAb. There was RNA extracted from PBMCs, and the TCR library was made from it. This record comes from a study of regulatory T cells in long-lasting Graves disease. In the study overall: Persistence in Graves' disease denoted antithyroid drug use beyond 5 years alongside positive TSH receptor antibodies. Whole-study findings and limits: Investigators studied peripheral blood only, not thyroid tissue.

V was pared by 7 bases and J by 2 bases, with 9 bases of the junction left unmatched. The germline V gene has CDR1 SGHTA and CDR2 FQGNSA. This CDR3 has 17 residues. The receptor was isolated from a female donor with Graves disease. Specimen: peripheral blood mononuclear cells (PBMCs), collected when the disease was refractory, from a patient treated with antithyroid drugs. The rearrangement uses TRBV7-2 and TRBJ2-6; 9 bases are a match to TRBD1. The CDR3 nucleotides read TGTGCCAGCACCCCGGGACAGGGCGTTGCTGGGGCCAACGTCCTGACTTTC. This encodes CASTPGQGVAGANVLTF.